Listed below are T cell receptor beta chains from one sample, sequenced in a study of shared clonotypes between healthy human individuals. Profiled with immunoSEQ multiplex PCR; TCRdb holds only in-frame clones, not every one. The repertoire holds fewer than 600,000 clones, with approximately 80% as singletons. Sequencing was performed on PBMCs. These receptors came from a woman between 40 and 55 years old in good health. Some clones in this sample may be carry-over from other donors' samples. Each CDR3 is given with its conserved first and last residue. Each record gives: V gene, clone size, D gene, J gene, CDR3 protein, CDR3 DNA. D genes are given only for firm matches. Size tells how often a clone was seen (once, few, many) or the class of an expanded clone, and some rows leave it out.

V: TRBV7-3; size: -; D: -; J: TRBJ2-1; CDR3: CASSSTGRAQQFF; DNA: TGTGCCAGCAGCTCGACGGGGCGGGCTCAGCAGTTCTTC
V: TRBV30; size: -; D: TRBD2; J: TRBJ2-4; CDR3: CAWSQASGRNDIQYF; DNA: TGTGCCTGGAGTCAGGCTAGCGGGAGGAATGACATTCAGTACTTC
V: TRBV15; size: -; D: -; J: TRBJ2-2; CDR3: CATSRDRGSAGELFF; DNA: TGTGCCACCAGCAGAGATAGAGGCTCGGCCGGGGAGCTGTTTTTT
V: TRBV18; size: -; D: -; J: TRBJ1-4; CDR3: CASSHPTRRELFF; DNA: TGTGCCAGCTCCCACCCCACGAGACGTGAACTGTTTTTT
V: TRBV28; size: many; D: TRBD2; J: TRBJ2-1; CDR3: CASRPTSGSYNEQFF; DNA: TGTGCCAGCAGACCCACTAGCGGCTCCTACAATGAGCAGTTCTTC
V: TRBV2; size: -; D: -; J: TRBJ2-7; CDR3: CASSETNYEQYF; DNA: TGTGCCAGCAGTGAGACCAACTACGAGCAATACTTC
V: TRBV5-4; size: few; D: -; J: TRBJ2-1; CDR3: CASSLETASSYNEQFF; DNA: TGTGCCAGCAGCTTGGAGACGGCTAGCTCCTACAATGAGCAGTTCTTC
V: TRBV28; size: -; D: -; J: TRBJ1-2; CDR3: CASRTHRPSNYGYTF; DNA: TGTGCCAGCAGGACTCACAGGCCTTCTAACTATGGCTACACCTTC
V: TRBV6-1; size: -; D: -; J: TRBJ2-7; CDR3: CASSPRGSYEQYF; DNA: TGTGCCAGCAGTCCTCGCGGGTCCTACGAGCAGTACTTC
V: TRBV14; size: many; D: -; J: TRBJ1-4; CDR3: CASSQLVSARELFF; DNA: TGTGCCAGCAGCCAATTAGTGTCGGCGAGGGAACTGTTTTTT
V: TRBV5-1; size: -; D: -; J: TRBJ2-3; CDR3: CASSLTEPSTDTQYF; DNA: TGCGCCAGCAGCTTGACAGAACCTAGCACAGATACGCAGTATTTT
V: TRBV9; size: many; D: TRBD2; J: TRBJ2-1; CDR3: CASSVAASGTDEQFF; DNA: TGTGCCAGCAGCGTAGCTGCTAGCGGGACTGATGAGCAGTTCTTC
V: TRBV7-2; size: few; D: -; J: TRBJ2-2; CDR3: CASSLVKTGELFF; DNA: TGTGCCAGCAGCTTAGTGAAGACCGGGGAGCTGTTTTTT
V: TRBV9; size: -; D: -; J: TRBJ2-1; CDR3: CASSVAGTASGNEQFF; DNA: TGTGCCAGCAGCGTAGCCGGGACCGCATCGGGCAATGAGCAGTTCTTC
V: TRBV11-2; size: -; D: -; J: TRBJ2-3; CDR3: CASSLYRATTDTQYF; DNA: TGTGCCAGCAGCTTATATAGGGCAACGACAGATACGCAGTATTTT
V: TRBV4-1; size: -; D: -; J: TRBJ1-3; CDR3: CASSQERGAGNTIYF; DNA: TGCGCCAGCAGCCAAGAAAGGGGGGCTGGAAACACCATATATTTT
V: TRBV6-1; size: -; D: TRBD2; J: TRBJ2-2; CDR3: CASSVLAESGGGAGELFF; DNA: TGTGCCAGCAGTGTACTAGCGGAATCTGGCGGGGGCGCCGGGGAGCTGTTTTTT
V: TRBV15; size: few; D: TRBD1; J: TRBJ1-1; CDR3: CATSRRGTGNTEAFF; DNA: TGTGCCACCAGCAGGCGTGGGACAGGGAACACTGAAGCTTTCTTT
V: TRBV2; size: -; D: -; J: TRBJ2-5; CDR3: CASSRERGEETQYF; DNA: TGTGCCAGCAGCAGGGAGAGGGGGGAAGAGACCCAGTACTTC
V: TRBV18; size: -; D: TRBD1; J: TRBJ2-7; CDR3: CASSPQGTGYEQYF; DNA: TGTGCCAGCTCACCTCAGGGGACAGGCTACGAGCAGTACTTC